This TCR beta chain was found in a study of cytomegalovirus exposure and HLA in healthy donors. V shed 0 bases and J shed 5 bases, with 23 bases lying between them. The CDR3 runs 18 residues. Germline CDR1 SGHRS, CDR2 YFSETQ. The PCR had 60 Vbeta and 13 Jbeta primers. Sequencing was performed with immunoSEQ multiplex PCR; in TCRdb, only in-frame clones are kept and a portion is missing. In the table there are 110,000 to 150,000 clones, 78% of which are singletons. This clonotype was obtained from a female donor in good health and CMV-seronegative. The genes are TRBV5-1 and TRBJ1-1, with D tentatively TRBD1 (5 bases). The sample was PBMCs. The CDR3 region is CASSLEPRRAGRRTEAFF. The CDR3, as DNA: TGCGCCAGCAGCTTGGAACCACGGCGTGCAGGGCGCAGGACTGAAGCTTTCTTT.